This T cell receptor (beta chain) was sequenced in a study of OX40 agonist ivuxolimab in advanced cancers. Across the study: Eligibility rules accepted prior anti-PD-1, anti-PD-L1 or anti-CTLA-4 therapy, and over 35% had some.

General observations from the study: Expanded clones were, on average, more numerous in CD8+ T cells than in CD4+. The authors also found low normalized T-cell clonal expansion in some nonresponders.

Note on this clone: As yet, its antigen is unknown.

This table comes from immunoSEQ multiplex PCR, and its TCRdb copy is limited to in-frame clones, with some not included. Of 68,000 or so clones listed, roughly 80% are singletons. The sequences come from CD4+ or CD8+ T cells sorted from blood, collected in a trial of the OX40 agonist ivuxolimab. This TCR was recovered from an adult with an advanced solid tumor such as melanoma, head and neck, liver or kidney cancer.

The CDR3: CASSYPPNTEAFF. CDR3 nucleotides: TGTGCCAGCAGTTATCCCCCGAACACTGAAGCTTTCTTT. This chain joins TRBV6-5 and TRBJ1-1; the D is unclear. The CDR3 is made up of 13 amino acids. Germline values: CDR1 MNHEY, CDR2 SVGAGI. V was cut by 3 bases and J by 1 base, with 6 bases left in between.